This T cell receptor (beta chain) was documented in a study of CD8 T cells in ankylosing spondylitis. Study conclusions and caveats: Blood of patients with ankylosing spondylitis appeared to be characterized by a TCR beta motif of roughly eight highly homologous variants. In ankylosing spondylitis patients, matched synovial fluid reportedly showed significant enrichment of disease-linked clones.

The germline CDR1 and CDR2 sequences are ENHRY and SYGVKD. The CDR3 covers 15 residues. Between the trimmed V and J ends, which lost 0 bases and 0 bases, there was a span of 8 bases. Via MiXCR, TCRdb re-called the 5' RACE reads, giving one row per CDR3 protein. The sample consists of around 340,000 distinct CDR3 sequences, about 14% of them appearing once. As concerns this clonotype: Its specificity is not known.

V usage is TRBV10-3 and J usage is TRBJ1-2; D not certain. The clonotype originates from a male donor with ankylosing spondylitis or in good health (not recorded which). Sample: blood, either unsorted or a sorted T cell fraction (not recorded which). CDR3 region: CAISESFSSNYGYTF. The CDR3 bases are TGTGCCATCAGTGAGTCTTTCTCCTCTAACTATGGCTACACCTTC.